This is a list of T cell receptor beta chains from one sample in a study of siplizumab effects on memory and regulatory T cells. Clones were read by immunoSEQ multiplex PCR, and TCRdb kept only the in-frame ones, dropping some. The sample records 99,000 or so clones, roughly 94% being singletons. Sequenced material: non-Treg CD4+ T cells sorted from blood. These receptors all stem from a human donor in good health. The CDR3 runs from the conserved cysteine through the conserved F or W. A D gene is named only where the DNA matches it firmly. Size is omitted from some rows. Given values are once, few, many or a class for expanded clones.

CATSRDFVAGGGDTQYF	TGTGCCACCAGCAGAGATTTCGTAGCGGGGGGGGGCGATACGCAGTATTTT	TRBJ2-3	-	TRBV15	TRBD2
CASREGLPNTGELFF	TGTGCCAGCAGGGAGGGACTCCCGAACACCGGGGAGCTGTTTTTT	TRBJ2-2	-	TRBV6-5	-
CASSEGTYLQPQHF	TGTGCCAGCAGTGAGGGGACATATCTTCAGCCCCAGCATTTT	TRBJ1-5	-	TRBV6-1	-
CASYSGSSYGYTF	TGTGCCAGTTACTCCGGCAGTTCCTATGGCTACACCTTC	TRBJ1-2	few	TRBV27	-
CASSGNVTYNEQFF	TGTGCCAGCAGCGGTAATGTCACCTACAATGAGCAGTTCTTC	TRBJ2-1	-	TRBV11-2	-
CASSVAGQGAKSGYTF	TGTGCCAGCAGCGTAGCGGGACAGGGGGCCAAATCGGGCTACACCTTC	TRBJ1-2	once	TRBV9	TRBD1
CASSESWLAGVTGELFF	TGCGCCAGCAGTGAGTCGTGGTTAGCGGGAGTCACCGGGGAGCTGTTTTTT	TRBJ2-2	-	TRBV10-1	TRBD2
CASGTRAAGGPSETQYF	TGTGCCAGCGGGACAAGGGCAGCGGGAGGGCCTTCAGAGACCCAGTACTTC	TRBJ2-5	-	TRBV28	TRBD2
CASSHSFSSNQPQHF	TGTGCCAGCAGCCACAGTTTTAGTAGCAATCAGCCCCAGCATTTT	TRBJ1-5	-	TRBV4-2	-
CASRDLKNTGELFF	TGCGCCAGCAGGGACTTGAAGAACACCGGGGAGCTGTTTTTT	TRBJ2-2	-	TRBV5-1	-
CASMSIYEQFF	TGTGCCAGCATGAGTATCTATGAGCAGTTCTTC	TRBJ2-1	-	TRBV6-1	-
CASSLTTGRGGYTF	TGCGCCAGCAGCTTGACGACAGGGCGGGGCGGCTACACCTTC	TRBJ1-2	-	TRBV5-1	TRBD1
CASSRLGRGQPQHF	TGTGCCAGCAGTCGCTTAGGGCGGGGGCAGCCCCAGCATTTT	TRBJ1-5	few	TRBV6-5	-
CASSRLADTQETQYF	TGTGCCAGCAGTCGACTAGCGGATACCCAAGAGACCCAGTACTTC	TRBJ2-5	once	TRBV6-5	TRBD2
CASSFHLGGGTNEKLFF	TGTGCCAGCAGTTTTCACCTTGGGGGGGGCACTAATGAAAAACTGTTTTTT	TRBJ1-4	-	TRBV28	-
CASSHTSGTHNEQFF	TGTGCCAGCAGCCATACTAGCGGCACCCACAATGAGCAGTTCTTC	TRBJ2-1	-	TRBV11-3	TRBD2
CASRETGFQETQYF	TGTGCCAGCAGAGAAACAGGGTTTCAAGAGACCCAGTACTTC	TRBJ2-5	-	TRBV25-1	-
CASSNRQGMDTEAFF	TGTGCCAGCAGTAACCGACAGGGAATGGACACTGAAGCTTTCTTT	TRBJ1-1	-	TRBV6-5	TRBD1
CAWSGSFNNEQFF	TGTGCCTGGAGTGGTTCATTCAACAATGAGCAGTTCTTC	TRBJ2-1	-	TRBV30	-
CASSSHGPRGYGYTF	TGTGCCAGCAGTTCCCACGGGCCAAGGGGCTATGGCTACACCTTC	TRBJ1-2	-	TRBV27	-
CASSVESRGYTEAFF	TGTGCCAGCAGTGTTGAGTCTCGGGGGTACACTGAAGCTTTCTTT	TRBJ1-1	-	TRBV2	-
CASSSGTLSNQPQHF	TGTGCCAGCAGTTCCGGGACACTTAGCAATCAGCCCCAGCATTTT	TRBJ1-5	-	TRBV28	-
CASSLGLSSPNQETQYF	TGCGCCAGCAGCTTGGGGTTGTCTAGCCCCAACCAAGAGACCCAGTACTTC	TRBJ2-5	-	TRBV5-1	-
CASSPPSGRNTEAFF	TGTGCCAGCTCACCACCTTCAGGACGCAACACTGAAGCTTTCTTT	TRBJ1-1	-	TRBV18	-
CASSRTQGAGYTF	TGCGCCAGCAGCCGGACACAGGGAGCTGGCTACACCTTC	TRBJ1-2	-	TRBV4-1	-
CASKMDWGGYTF	TGTGCCAGCAAGATGGATTGGGGTGGCTACACCTTC	TRBJ1-2	-	TRBV2	-
CASKWTGEHNEQFF	TGTGCCAGCAAATGGACAGGGGAGCACAATGAGCAGTTCTTC	TRBJ2-1	medium-sized	TRBV27	TRBD1
CASSLGATGGNYGYTF	TGTGCCAGCAGCTTGGGAGCGACAGGGGGAAACTATGGCTACACCTTC	TRBJ1-2	-	TRBV7-2	TRBD1
CASSLYYGTGDSEAFF	TGCGCCAGCAGCTTATACTACGGGACAGGGGATTCTGAAGCTTTCTTT	TRBJ1-1	-	TRBV5-1	TRBD1
CASSVKEGYGQPQHF	TGTGCCAGCTCCGTCAAAGAGGGTTATGGTCAGCCCCAGCATTTT	TRBJ1-5	-	TRBV18	-
CASSQGADTIYNEQFF	TGTGCCAGCAGCCAAGGGGCTGACACTATATACAATGAGCAGTTCTTC	TRBJ2-1	-	TRBV14	-
CAWNSGGSGQFF	TGTGCCTGGAATAGCGGCGGGAGCGGGCAGTTCTTC	TRBJ2-1	-	TRBV30	TRBD2
CASSLTDIPPYEQYF	TGTGCCAGCAGCCTCACGGACATTCCCCCCTACGAGCAGTACTTC	TRBJ2-7	-	TRBV5-6	-